The clone carrying this TCR beta chain has just one count. The V segment lost 4 bases and the J segment 5 bases; nucleotides outside the gene matches: 2. The CDR3 consists of 13 residues. Authors' processing steps: It was from reference gene primer amplification that nucleated cell counts were estimated. Assay: immunoSEQ multiplex PCR; the TCRdb copy retains only in-frame clones and omits some. V, J and clone size were drawn from that table, and D and trimming were deduced from the DNA. Among around 100,000 clones listed, under 95% were seen once. These data come from a study of blood T cell repertoires in COVID-19. Study context: There were acute and convalescent COVID-19 samples, and they came from the United States, Italy and Spain.

Material for sequencing was peripheral blood. The TCR comes from a human donor with active COVID-19. The donor label of this sample is uncertain. The chain joins TRBV12-3 or TRBV12-4 to TRBJ2-5, with 9 bases lining up with TRBD1. Here the CDR3 DNA reads TGTGCCAGCAGTTGGGACAGGGCGGAGACCCAGTACTTC. Protein product: CASSWDRAETQYF.